Below, 10 T cell receptor beta chains from the same sample are listed, as sequenced in a study of blood T cells in healthy people across ages. Using a J-beta primer mix together with a sample-barcoded 5' primer, a second PCR was run for roughly 6 to 11 cycles. From the 5' RACE reads, TCRdb called clonotypes with MiXCR, one entry per CDR3 protein. The repertoire holds roughly 1.5 million distinct CDR3 sequences, with 42% as singletons. Sequencing input: blood. These receptors originate from a young woman in good health.

This clonotype has a count of ten or more. J is TRBJ1-2 and V is TRBV12-3 or TRBV12-4, with unresolved D. This CDR3 has 12 residues. V was trimmed by 8 bases and J by 2 bases, leaving 9 bases between them. The CDR3 loop is CASGEGNYGYTF. Written as DNA, the CDR3 is TGTGCCAGCGGGGAAGGGAACTATGGCTACACCTTC.

The table lists this clonotype with a few counts. V gene TRBV7-9 combines with J gene TRBJ2-3; TRBD1 matches 9 bases. The trim removed 3 bases at V and 6 bases at J, leaving 10 bases unmatched. The CDR3 spans 16 residues. Germline loops: CDR1 SEHNR, CDR2 FQNEAQ (reference sequence). For the CDR3, the DNA is TGTGCCAGCAGCTTCACGGGACAGGGCATAGCGGATACGCAGTATTTT. Protein product: CASSFTGQGIADTQYF.

The chain joins TRBV7-3 to TRBJ2-7, with 9 positions matching TRBD1. This CDR3 comprises 15 residues. With 5 bases clipped from V and 6 bases from J, the junction kept 11 bases outside the gene matches. Germline V CDR1 and CDR2: SGHTA, FQGTGA. CDR3 amino acids: CASSQDRTGVREQYF. In nucleotides, the CDR3 is TGTGCCAGCAGCCAAGATCGGACAGGGGTTCGCGAGCAGTACTTC. Drawing the rest from reference TRBV7-3 and TRBJ2-7, the complete variable domain is GAGVSQTPSNKVTEKGKYVELRCDPISGHTALYWYRQSLGQGPEFLIYFQGTGAADDSGLPNDRFFAVRPEGSVSTLKIQRTERGDSAVYLCASSQDRTGVREQYFGPGTRLTVT.

The V gene is TRBV4-3, the J gene TRBJ1-2, with D perhaps matching TRBD1 (6 bases). Germline V gene sequence: CDR1 LGHNA, CDR2 YSLEER. Trimming took 1 base from V and 9 from J, leaving 15 bases between them. The CDR3 covers 14 residues. The CDR3 sequence: CASSQGQALGRYTF. The CDR3 DNA follows: TGCGCCAGCAGCCAAGGACAGGCGCTAGGCCGCTACACCTTC.

The genes are TRBV20-1 and TRBJ2-4; no clear D gene. Looked up from germline, CDR1 is DFQATT and CDR2 is SNEGSKA (reference sequence). The CDR3 is 13 residues long. With 2 bases removed from V and 13 bases from J, the gap between germline ends came to 18 bases. In nucleotides, the CDR3 is TGCAGTGCTAGACCCGACAAATCCTATAAGCAGTACTTC. It translates to CSARPDKSYKQYF.

This clonotype has more than one count but fewer than ten. The gene calls are TRBV13 and TRBJ2-7; D unclear. Germline CDR1 reads PRHDT; CDR2 reads FYEKMQ (reference sequence). Trimming shortened V by 6 bases and J by 0 bases, and 9 bases separated the two germline ends. The CDR3 is 13 amino acids. CDR3 nucleotides: TGTGCCAGCAGGGAGTTGATCTCCTACGAGCAGTACTTC. Its protein product is CASRELISYEQYF.

This clonotype was found many times. The chain recombines TRBV27 with TRBJ2-7; 8 nucleotides align to TRBD1. The germline CDR1 and CDR2 sequences are MNHEY and SMNVEV (reference sequence). This CDR3 spans 14 amino acids. Trimming at V came to 1 base and at J to 4 bases, leaving 3 bases not matched to a gene. CDR3 sequence: CASSLFQGAYEQYF. As DNA, the CDR3 is TGTGCCAGCAGTTTATTTCAGGGGGCGTACGAGCAGTACTTC.

The chain employs TRBV4-1 and TRBJ1-2, with 8 bases that match TRBD1. The ends lost 2 bases at V and 5 bases at J; junction bases unmatched: 7. There are 15 residues in the CDR3. Looked up from germline, CDR1 is MGHRA and CDR2 is YSYEKL. CDR3 sequence reads: CASSQLWTGRYGYTF. The DNA for the CDR3 is TGCGCCAGCAGCCAATTGTGGACAGGGAGGTATGGCTACACCTTC.

This clonotype came up many times. The chain couples TRBV27 to TRBJ2-5; 7 bases align to TRBD1. The CDR3 has 14 amino acids. V shed 5 bases and J 2 bases; nucleotides not matched to a gene: 5. Per the germline V gene, CDR1 is MNHEY and CDR2 is SMNVEV (reference sequence). DNA of the CDR3: TGTGCCAGCAGTCCGAGGACAGGACAAGAGACCCAGTACTTC. This sequence encodes CASSPRTGQETQYF.

This clonotype appeared a few times. The chain employs TRBV3-1 and TRBJ2-1; 7 bases are shared with TRBD2. V was pared by 3 bases and J by 8 bases, with 13 bases of the junction left unmatched. The CDR3 length is 16 residues. The V gene's germline CDR1 is LGHDT and CDR2 YNNKEL (reference sequence). CDR3 DNA: TGTGCCAGCAGCCAGGATGCTAGCGGTCTTTCCCATGAGCAGTTCTTC. Its protein product is CASSQDASGLSHEQFF.